This is a list of T cell receptor beta chains from one sample in a study of radiotherapy plus CTLA-4 blockade in lung cancer. Assay used: immunoSEQ multiplex PCR; TCRdb lists only in-frame clones, some missing. This sample carries tens of thousands of clones, approximately 82% of them seen once, and the ten largest clones take about 15%. Sequencing was performed on peripheral blood, taken from a patient treated with radiotherapy plus ipilimumab. These receptors came from a human donor with non-small cell lung cancer that progressed on radiotherapy plus ipilimumab. CDR3s include the opening cysteine and the closing phenylalanine or tryptophan. Fields, in order: D gene, V gene, clone size, J gene, CDR3 protein, CDR3 DNA. A D gene is named only where the DNA matches it firmly. The listing skips clone size in some rows; elsewhere it reads once, few, many or a size class.

d_call: .; v_call: TRBV7-2; clone_size: .; j_call: TRBJ2-4; cdr3_aa: CASTEGPSTKNIQYF; cdr3_nt: TGTGCCAGCACGGAGGGCCCATCAACCAAAAACATTCAGTACTTC
d_call: TRBD2; v_call: TRBV5-1; clone_size: .; j_call: TRBJ2-5; cdr3_aa: CASSLAGGAWETQYF; cdr3_nt: TGCGCCAGCAGCTTGGCCGGGGGGGCCTGGGAGACCCAGTACTTC
d_call: TRBD2; v_call: TRBV4-1; clone_size: .; j_call: TRBJ2-7; cdr3_aa: CASSRGTSGSYEQYF; cdr3_nt: TGTGCCAGCAGCCGCGGGACTAGCGGGAGCTACGAGCAGTACTTC
d_call: .; v_call: TRBV9; clone_size: .; j_call: TRBJ2-1; cdr3_aa: CASSVAAGYNEQFF; cdr3_nt: TGTGCCAGCAGCGTAGCCGCTGGCTACAATGAGCAGTTCTTC
d_call: TRBD2; v_call: TRBV11-3; clone_size: .; j_call: TRBJ2-3; cdr3_aa: CASSLDPPRAGVDTQYF; cdr3_nt: TGTGCCAGCAGCTTAGACCCCCCACGGGCGGGGGTTGATACGCAGTATTTT
d_call: TRBD2; v_call: TRBV20-1; clone_size: few; j_call: TRBJ2-5; cdr3_aa: CIPGGQETQYF; cdr3_nt: TGCATCCCGGGGGGGCAAGAGACCCAGTACTTC
d_call: .; v_call: TRBV10-2; clone_size: .; j_call: TRBJ1-1; cdr3_aa: CASTPQLNTEAFF; cdr3_nt: TGCGCCAGCACCCCTCAACTGAACACTGAAGCTTTCTTT
d_call: .; v_call: TRBV14; clone_size: .; j_call: TRBJ1-2; cdr3_aa: CASSRRGRDADGYTF; cdr3_nt: TGTGCCAGCAGCCGCAGAGGGAGGGACGCGGATGGCTACACCTTC
d_call: TRBD2; v_call: TRBV12-5; clone_size: once; j_call: TRBJ2-1; cdr3_aa: CASALWPSGFPLPNEQFF; cdr3_nt: TGTGCTAGTGCCCTGTGGCCTAGCGGGTTCCCCCTTCCCAATGAGCAGTTCTTC
d_call: TRBD1; v_call: TRBV6-6; clone_size: .; j_call: TRBJ1-2; cdr3_aa: CASSYLTGGSGYTF; cdr3_nt: TGTGCCAGCAGTTATTTAACAGGGGGTAGTGGCTACACCTTC
d_call: .; v_call: TRBV21-1; clone_size: once; j_call: TRBJ2-6; cdr3_aa: CASSKDSSGANVLTF; cdr3_nt: TGTGCCAGCAGCAAGGACAGCTCTGGGGCCAACGTCCTGACTTTC
d_call: TRBD2; v_call: TRBV19; clone_size: .; j_call: TRBJ2-7; cdr3_aa: CASSKGLAGGKITYEQYF; cdr3_nt: TGTGCCAGTAGTAAGGGGCTAGCGGGAGGGAAGATTACCTACGAGCAGTACTTC
d_call: .; v_call: TRBV6-1; clone_size: .; j_call: TRBJ2-5; cdr3_aa: CASSSRLRAQETQYF; cdr3_nt: TGTGCCAGCAGTTCCCGGTTGCGGGCCCAAGAGACCCAGTACTTC
d_call: TRBD1; v_call: TRBV5-4; clone_size: .; j_call: TRBJ2-2; cdr3_aa: CASSKGQGPNTGELFF; cdr3_nt: TGTGCCAGCAGCAAGGGACAGGGGCCGAACACCGGGGAGCTGTTTTTT
d_call: .; v_call: TRBV4-3; clone_size: .; j_call: TRBJ2-1; cdr3_aa: CASSPLTSTEQFF; cdr3_nt: TGCGCCAGCAGCCCCTTGACTAGTACTGAGCAGTTCTTC
d_call: TRBD1; v_call: TRBV6-6; clone_size: .; j_call: TRBJ2-1; cdr3_aa: CASRTGAEQFF; cdr3_nt: TGTGCCAGCAGGACAGGGGCGGAGCAGTTCTTC
d_call: .; v_call: TRBV4-1; clone_size: .; j_call: TRBJ2-2; cdr3_aa: CASSQETGIPGELFF; cdr3_nt: TGCGCCAGCAGCCAAGAAACAGGGATCCCCGGGGAGCTGTTTTTT
d_call: .; v_call: TRBV13; clone_size: .; j_call: TRBJ1-3; cdr3_aa: CASSPGGNTIYF; cdr3_nt: TGTGCCAGCAGCCCCGGGGGAAACACCATATATTTT
d_call: TRBD1; v_call: TRBV11-3; clone_size: .; j_call: TRBJ1-2; cdr3_aa: CASSSGPGDRGEGYTF; cdr3_nt: TGTGCCAGCAGCTCGGGACCTGGGGACAGGGGTGAAGGCTACACCTTC
d_call: .; v_call: TRBV5-5; clone_size: .; j_call: TRBJ1-5; cdr3_aa: CASSLGSLDQPQHF; cdr3_nt: TGTGCCAGCAGCTTAGGGTCCCTAGATCAGCCCCAGCATTTT
d_call: .; v_call: TRBV10-3; clone_size: .; j_call: TRBJ2-2; cdr3_aa: CAISGSVGGNTGELFF; cdr3_nt: TGTGCCATCAGTGGGTCCGTGGGAGGGAACACCGGGGAGCTGTTTTTT
d_call: .; v_call: TRBV5-6; clone_size: .; j_call: TRBJ2-7; cdr3_aa: CASSLGLANWSEQYF; cdr3_nt: TGTGCCAGCAGCTTGGGGCTAGCGAACTGGAGCGAGCAGTACTTC
d_call: TRBD1; v_call: TRBV19; clone_size: .; j_call: TRBJ1-2; cdr3_aa: CASMGQVYGYTF; cdr3_nt: TGTGCCAGTATGGGACAGGTCTATGGCTACACCTTC
d_call: .; v_call: TRBV6-1; clone_size: .; j_call: TRBJ1-2; cdr3_aa: CASNLKGGGKTF; cdr3_nt: TGTGCCAGCAATCTGAAAGGGGGAGGGAAGACCTTC
d_call: .; v_call: TRBV5-6; clone_size: .; j_call: TRBJ2-4; cdr3_aa: CASSLVGRIGDLAKNIQYF; cdr3_nt: TGTGCCAGCAGCTTGGTCGGCAGAATTGGTGATCTAGCCAAAAACATTCAGTACTTC
d_call: .; v_call: TRBV13; clone_size: .; j_call: TRBJ2-1; cdr3_aa: CASSLLNEQFF; cdr3_nt: TGTGCCAGCAGCCTCCTGAATGAGCAGTTCTTC
d_call: .; v_call: TRBV6-1; clone_size: .; j_call: TRBJ1-2; cdr3_aa: CGGHGSSAGSFGYTF; cdr3_nt: TGTGGGGGACACGGAAGTTCGGCAGGATCTTTTGGCTACACCTTC
d_call: .; v_call: TRBV6-6; clone_size: .; j_call: TRBJ2-7; cdr3_aa: CASSYAFDEQYF; cdr3_nt: TGTGCCAGCAGTTACGCGTTCGACGAGCAGTACTTC
d_call: TRBD2; v_call: TRBV30; clone_size: .; j_call: TRBJ2-7; cdr3_aa: CAWSRLAGSYEQYF; cdr3_nt: TGTGCCTGGAGCCGACTAGCGGGTTCCTACGAGCAGTACTTC
d_call: TRBD1; v_call: TRBV5-5; clone_size: .; j_call: TRBJ2-7; cdr3_aa: CASSWEQGSGQYF; cdr3_nt: TGTGCCAGCAGCTGGGAACAGGGGTCGGGGCAGTACTTC
d_call: TRBD1; v_call: TRBV5-4; clone_size: few; j_call: TRBJ1-1; cdr3_aa: CASSLGGQGSTEAFF; cdr3_nt: TGTGCCAGCAGCTTGGGGGGACAGGGAAGCACTGAAGCTTTCTTT
d_call: .; v_call: TRBV7-2; clone_size: .; j_call: TRBJ1-2; cdr3_aa: CASASRWANYGYTF; cdr3_nt: TGTGCCAGCGCCTCGAGGTGGGCTAACTATGGCTACACCTTC
d_call: .; v_call: TRBV7-6; clone_size: .; j_call: TRBJ2-3; cdr3_aa: CASSPGPLSTDTQYF; cdr3_nt: TGTGCCAGCAGCCCTGGACCCTTGTCCACAGATACGCAGTATTTT
d_call: .; v_call: TRBV7-9; clone_size: .; j_call: TRBJ2-3; cdr3_aa: CASSQMDTRTDTQYF; cdr3_nt: TGTGCCAGCAGCCAGATGGACACCCGCACAGATACGCAGTATTTT
d_call: .; v_call: TRBV27; clone_size: .; j_call: TRBJ1-5; cdr3_aa: CASSSISAGDQPQHF; cdr3_nt: TGTGCCAGCAGTTCAATCTCCGCAGGGGATCAGCCCCAGCATTTT
d_call: TRBD1; v_call: TRBV28; clone_size: medium-sized; j_call: TRBJ2-7; cdr3_aa: CASSWAGTALPQDF; cdr3_nt: TGTGCCAGCAGTTGGGCCGGGACAGCCCTACCGCAGGACTTC
d_call: .; v_call: TRBV6-7; clone_size: .; j_call: TRBJ2-5; cdr3_aa: CASSYSTGKETQYF; cdr3_nt: TGTGCCAGCAGTTACTCGACTGGAAAAGAGACCCAGTACTTC
d_call: .; v_call: TRBV28; clone_size: once; j_call: TRBJ1-4; cdr3_aa: CASRARANSGEKLFF; cdr3_nt: TGTGCCAGCAGGGCCCGGGCCAATTCGGGAGAGAAACTGTTTTTT
d_call: .; v_call: TRBV7-2; clone_size: .; j_call: TRBJ1-1; cdr3_aa: CASSLQGQTEAFF; cdr3_nt: TGTGCCAGCAGCTTACAGGGGCAGACTGAAGCTTTCTTT
d_call: TRBD1; v_call: TRBV5-1; clone_size: .; j_call: TRBJ2-1; cdr3_aa: CASSTGGGSYNEQFF; cdr3_nt: TGCGCCAGCAGTACAGGGGGTGGTTCCTACAATGAGCAGTTCTTC
d_call: .; v_call: TRBV5-1; clone_size: .; j_call: TRBJ1-1; cdr3_aa: CASSPQKGGDEMLNTEAFF; cdr3_nt: TGCGCCAGCAGCCCGCAGAAAGGAGGGGATGAGATGCTAAACACTGAAGCTTTCTTT
d_call: .; v_call: TRBV28; clone_size: .; j_call: TRBJ1-2; cdr3_aa: CASSGTYLAGYTF; cdr3_nt: TGTGCCAGCAGTGGTACGTACCTTGCCGGCTACACCTTC
d_call: TRBD1; v_call: TRBV18; clone_size: .; j_call: TRBJ1-6; cdr3_aa: CASSSDRGNSPLHF; cdr3_nt: TGTGCCAGCTCATCGGACAGGGGTAATTCACCCCTCCACTTT
d_call: TRBD2; v_call: TRBV4-1; clone_size: .; j_call: TRBJ2-5; cdr3_aa: CASSQVERGPRETQYF; cdr3_nt: TGCGCCAGCAGCCAAGTGGAGCGGGGGCCTCGCGAGACCCAGTACTTC
d_call: TRBD1; v_call: TRBV28; clone_size: .; j_call: TRBJ2-1; cdr3_aa: CASTVSSHRGYNEQFF; cdr3_nt: TGTGCCAGCACCGTAAGTTCCCACAGGGGGTACAATGAGCAGTTCTTC
d_call: TRBD1; v_call: TRBV7-2; clone_size: .; j_call: TRBJ2-7; cdr3_aa: CASSLGWDRVHYEQYF; cdr3_nt: TGTGCCAGCAGCTTAGGATGGGACAGAGTTCACTACGAGCAGTACTTC
d_call: TRBD1; v_call: TRBV5-1; clone_size: .; j_call: TRBJ2-3; cdr3_aa: CASSSPTGGGVDTQYF; cdr3_nt: TGCGCCAGCAGCTCCCCTACAGGGGGTGGGGTAGATACGCAGTATTTT
d_call: TRBD1; v_call: TRBV11-3; clone_size: .; j_call: TRBJ1-1; cdr3_aa: CASSPKEGDRGTMNTEAFF; cdr3_nt: TGTGCCAGCAGCCCTAAGGAAGGTGACAGGGGTACTATGAACACTGAAGCTTTCTTT
d_call: TRBD2; v_call: TRBV29-1; clone_size: .; j_call: TRBJ2-7; cdr3_aa: CSVEETSGYEQYF; cdr3_nt: TGCAGCGTGGAAGAGACTAGCGGCTACGAGCAGTACTTC
d_call: .; v_call: TRBV9; clone_size: .; j_call: TRBJ2-1; cdr3_aa: CASTTRGSEYNEQFF; cdr3_nt: TGTGCCAGCACCACCCGGGGTAGCGAGTACAATGAGCAGTTCTTC
d_call: .; v_call: TRBV9; clone_size: .; j_call: TRBJ1-2; cdr3_aa: CASSGSSRTPKDVNYGYTF; cdr3_nt: TGTGCCAGCAGCGGCAGTAGCCGGACACCCAAAGATGTGAACTATGGCTACACCTTC
d_call: .; v_call: TRBV7-9; clone_size: .; j_call: TRBJ2-1; cdr3_aa: CASSETPNYNEQFF; cdr3_nt: TGTGCCAGCAGTGAGACACCTAACTACAATGAGCAGTTCTTC
d_call: .; v_call: TRBV4-3; clone_size: .; j_call: TRBJ2-2; cdr3_aa: CASSQIPQGVTGELFF; cdr3_nt: TGCGCCAGCAGCCAAATCCCCCAGGGAGTGACCGGGGAGCTGTTTTTT